This passage covers 16 T cell receptor beta chains from one sample sequenced in a study of T cells in localized non-small cell lung cancer. This table comes from immunoSEQ multiplex PCR, and its TCRdb copy is limited to in-frame clones, with some not included. Seen here are about 13,000 clones, about 86% observed once, and the top ten hold around 58%. The specimen comprised peripheral blood, sampled before any cancer treatment. Source of these receptors: a male donor at least 60 years old with stage III lung adenocarcinoma.

This chain links TRBV27 with TRBJ1-5; the match to TRBD1 covers 8 bases. Looked up from germline, CDR1 is MNHEY and CDR2 is SMNVEV (reference sequence). The CDR3 has 15 residues. With V trimmed by 3 bases and J by 7 bases, 8 bases remained unmatched. This chain's CDR3 is CASSFAGQAGQPQHF. The CDR3 DNA sequence: TGTGCCAGCAGTTTTGCGGGACAGGCCGGGCAGCCCCAGCATTTT.

This clone was detected a few times. The V call is TRBV5-4, the J call TRBJ1-6, with D hard to call. The CDR3 is made up of 14 amino acids. Per germline, CDR1 SGHNT and CDR2 YYREEE (reference sequence). The ends were cut back, 1 base at V and 10 bases at J, with 12 bases in the middle. The CDR3, as DNA: TGTGCCAGCAGCTTGTTACGGGGAATCTCACCCCTCCACTTT. It is translated as CASSLLRGISPLHF.

The gene calls are TRBV7-9 and TRBJ2-1, with 10 bases that match TRBD2. Germline values: CDR1 SEHNR, CDR2 FQNEAQ (reference sequence). The CDR3 consists of 13 residues. The CDR3 loop reads CAVRAGGGSEQFF. As DNA, the CDR3 is TGTGCTGTGCGAGCGGGAGGGGGGAGTGAGCAGTTCTTC.

This chain joins TRBV7-2 and TRBJ2-5; D not resolved. Germline values: CDR1 SGHTA, CDR2 FQGNSA. V lost 3 bases, J lost 9 bases, and 11 bases lay in between. This CDR3 is 12 amino acids long. The CDR3 loop reads CASSFQDRPQYF. The CDR3 coding sequence is TGTGCCAGCAGCTTTCAGGATCGGCCCCAGTACTTC.

As DNA, the CDR3 is TGTGCCAGCAGTGAAGCGCTGGGTCAGCCCCAGCATTTT. Protein product: CASSEALGQPQHF. V usage is TRBV2 and J usage is TRBJ1-5; D unclear. Germline CDR1 is SNHLY and CDR2 is FYNNEI. V lost 0 bases, J lost 6 bases, and 6 bases lay in between. This CDR3 has 13 residues.

The chain is built from TRBV11-2 and TRBJ2-1; the D gene could be TRBD1 or TRBD2 (6 bases each). The germline CDR1 and CDR2 sequences are SGHAT and FQNNGV. The CDR3 runs to 17 residues. V lost 5 bases and J 8 bases, leaving 25 bases between the germline ends. The chain's CDR3 is CASSAFPRGPLRDEQFF. CDR3 DNA sequence: TGTGCCAGCAGCGCATTCCCCCGGGGGCCCCTTAGGGATGAGCAGTTCTTC.

The chain has TRBV27 and TRBJ1-2, with unresolved D. Trimming removed 4 bases at V and 4 bases at J, with 16 bases between. CDR1 is MNHEY and CDR2 is SMNVEV in the germline V gene (reference sequence). CDR3 length: 15 residues. In DNA, the CDR3 is TGTGCCAGCAGTTCCTCTCCGTGGTACCCCTATGGCTACACCTTC. Translated, it gives CASSSSPWYPYGYTF.

This rearrangement joins TRBV25-1 to TRBJ1-5, with TRBD1 as a possible D gene (6 bases). Germline V gene lookup returns CDR1 MGHDK and CDR2 SYGVNS. The CDR3 consists of 14 residues. The ends were cut back, 5 bases at V and 6 bases at J, with 14 bases in the middle. DNA for the CDR3: TGTGCCAGCAGTACAACAGGGTTCGGTCAGCCCCAGCATTTT. Its translation: CASSTTGFGQPQHF.

The chain couples TRBV27 to TRBJ1-1; a weak D match, TRBD1 (5 bases). The CDR3 is 14 amino acids. The germline V and J ends were trimmed by 0 bases and 6 bases, with 11 bases remaining between them. Per the germline V gene, CDR1 is MNHEY and CDR2 is SMNVEV (reference sequence). CDR3 residues: CASSLSRGRAEAFF. The CDR3 coding sequence is TGTGCCAGCAGTTTATCTCGGGGACGTGCTGAAGCTTTCTTT.

This chain connects TRBV11-1 to TRBJ2-5; no clear D. Germline values: CDR1 SGHAT, CDR2 FQDESV (reference sequence). Deletions cut 5 bases from V and 2 bases from J, with 6 bases between. The CDR3 has 12 amino acids. The CDR3 coding sequence is TGTGCCAGCAGCCTGGGGCAAGAGACCCAGTACTTC. It specifies CASSLGQETQYF.

This sequence joins TRBV7-6 and TRBJ1-1; D uncertain. In germline, CDR1 is SGHVS, CDR2 FNYEAQ. The CDR3 runs 14 residues. V gave up 5 bases and J gave up 0 bases, with 10 bases separating them. CDR3 nucleotide sequence: TGTGCCAGCAGCCCGGGGAGGATGAACACTGAAGCTTTCTTT. Its translation: CASSPGRMNTEAFF. Supplemented by reference TRBV7-6 and TRBJ1-1, the full variable domain reads GAGVSQSPRYKVTKRGQDVALRCDPISGHVSLYWYRQALGQGPEFLTYFNYEAQQDKSGLPNDRFSAERPEGSISTLTIQRTEQRDSAMYRCASSPGRMNTEAFFGQGTRLTVV.

This chain links TRBV10-1 with TRBJ2-6; D remains ambiguous. Germline V gene sequence: CDR1 WNHNN, CDR2 SYGVQD (reference sequence). The V and J ends lost 4 bases and 1 base respectively, with 14 bases between them. The CDR3 contains 17 residues. The CDR3 protein is CASSVSPISSGANVLTF. For the CDR3, the DNA is TGCGCCAGCAGTGTCAGCCCAATATCTTCTGGGGCCAACGTCCTGACTTTC.

J is TRBJ2-1 and V is TRBV28; D is unclear. CDR3 size: 17 residues. CDR1 is MDHEN, CDR2 SYDVKM, per germline. The V and J ends lost 5 bases and 0 bases respectively, with 17 bases between them. In DNA, the CDR3 is TGTGCCAGCAGTCTCCCTACAAGGCCGAGCTCCTACAATGAGCAGTTCTTC. This gives the protein CASSLPTRPSSYNEQFF.

CDR3 in amino acids: CASSLVASGPYEQYF. CDR3 sequence (DNA): TGCGCCAGCAGCTTGGTGGCTAGCGGTCCCTACGAGCAGTACTTC. This chain joins TRBV5-1 and TRBJ2-7, with 7 bases lining up with TRBD2. With V trimmed by 0 bases and J by 2 bases, 5 bases remained unmatched. The CDR3 contains 15 residues. Germline CDR1 and CDR2: SGHRS and YFSETQ.

The chain carries TRBV5-4 and TRBJ2-7; no clear D. The CDR3 spans 14 residues. Germline CDR1 and CDR2: SGHNT and YYREEE (reference sequence). With 2 bases removed from V and 1 base from J, the gap between germline ends came to 10 bases. CDR3 region: CASSFWDRSYEQYF. In DNA form, the CDR3 reads TGTGCCAGCAGCTTCTGGGATCGGTCCTACGAGCAGTACTTC.

This sequence joins TRBV11-3 and TRBJ1-4; D possibly corresponds to TRBD1 (5 bases). The CDR3 contains 14 residues. The V end was cut by 2 bases, the J end by 4 bases, with 8 bases between. Germline V CDR1 and CDR2: SGHNT, YENEEA. The CDR3 DNA reads as TGTGCCAGCAGCTTAAGGGGAAGTAATGAAAAACTGTTTTTT. Its translation: CASSLRGSNEKLFF.